One and the same sample provided the 23 T cell receptor beta chains below, sequenced in a study of tumor-infiltrating lymphocytes in oesophageal squamous cell carcinoma. TCRdb reprocessed the PCR reads with MiXCR, giving one entry per CDR3 protein. The sample consists of just over 20,000 distinct CDR3 sequences, under 45% of them appearing once. The sequencing input was esophageal tumor tissue. The receptor source for this set is a male donor with esophageal squamous cell carcinoma.

This clonotype was counted only a few times. The chain employs TRBV7-2 and TRBJ2-7; D gene unclear. The J call may be faulty, since TRBJ2-5 better matches the DNA end. The CDR3 contains 13 residues. Germline CDR1 reads SGHTA; CDR2 reads FQGNSA. The CDR3 protein is CASSKQAQETQYF. DNA of the CDR3: TGTGCCAGCAGCAAACAAGCCCAGGAGACCCAGTACTTC.

This rearrangement joins TRBV10-1 to TRBJ2-3, with 11 bases matching TRBD1. The J call is doubtful: the DNA matches TRBJ2-7 better. Per germline, CDR1 WNHNN and CDR2 SYGVQD (reference sequence). The CDR3 spans 18 residues. CDR3 amino acids: CASSESTPGTGGSYEQYF. As DNA, the CDR3 is TGCGCCAGCAGTGAGTCGACCCCTGGGACAGGGGGCTCCTACGAGCAGTACTTC.

CDR3 sequence: CASSLFRIGFYEQYF. DNA for the CDR3: TGTGCCAGCAGCTTATTTCGTATTGGTTTCTACGAGCAGTACTTC. The V and J genes are TRBV11-2 and TRBJ2-7, with D hard to call. CDR1 and CDR2 (germline): SGHAT, FQNNGV. Trimming stripped 2 bases from V and 3 bases from J, with 14 bases between. The CDR3 has 15 residues. Full variable domain (remainder filled in from reference TRBV11-2 and TRBJ2-7): EAGVAQSPRYKIIEKRQSVAFWCNPISGHATLYWYQQILGQGPKLLIQFQNNGVVDDSQLPKDRFSAERLKGVDSTLKIQPAKLEDSAVYLCASSLFRIGFYEQYFGPGTRLTVT.

In the case of this clonotype: Germline is not matched at one junction end, which may reflect a read error. The chain joins TRBV7-7 to TRBJ2-5; D remains ambiguous. Germline V CDR1 and CDR2: SSHAT, FNYEAQ (reference sequence). This CDR3 region has 13 residues. CDR3 bases: TGTGCTAGCAGCCAAACCCCGAGAGAGACCCAGTACTTC. Translating gives CASSQTPRETQYF.

The chain uses TRBV7-6 and TRBJ2-2; D gene uncertain. Trimming pared 5 bases from V and 5 bases from J, leaving 9 bases between. Germline lookup yields CDR1 SGHVS and CDR2 FNYEAQ. This CDR3 contains 13 residues. This CDR3 is CASSISRTGELFF. In DNA, the CDR3 is TGTGCCAGCAGCATCTCCAGGACCGGGGAGCTGTTTTTT.

The rearrangement joins TRBV28 to TRBJ2-1; TRBD2 agrees at 9 bases. Matching the DNA end better, TRBJ2-7 makes the J call doubtful. The CDR3 is 16 residues long. The germline gives CDR1 MDHEN, CDR2 SYDVKM. CDR3 sequence: CASSPWAGGSYNEQYF. CDR3 sequence (DNA): TGTGCCAGCAGTCCATGGGCGGGAGGGTCCTACAATGAGCAGTACTTC.

The chain joins TRBV2 to TRBJ2-4, with TRBD1 matching 10 bases. The J call may be wrong; the DNA end is better matched by TRBJ2-1. Germline CDR1 SNHLY, CDR2 FYNNEI. CDR3 length: 19 amino acids. The CDR3 reads CASRGTGVFSSGTFNEQFF. The CDR3 DNA sequence: TGTGCCAGCAGGGGGACAGGGGTTTTTTCTAGCGGTACTTTCAATGAGCAGTTCTTC.

In this sample, this clonotype turned up a few times. The conserved phenylalanine or tryptophan normally closing the CDR3 is absent here, so this likely arose from a read error. The DNA is omitted, as the CDR3 cannot be located on it reliably, and the CDR3 follows TCRdb's listing. V gene TRBV7-6 combines with J gene TRBJ2-1; TRBD2, the table's D call, was not compared with the DNA. CDR1 SGHVS and CDR2 FNYEAQ come from the germline V gene. The CDR3 extends over 16 residues, inclusive of both ends. The CDR3 here is CASSANSYNSPLHFGN.

This clonotype is medium-sized within its sample. The CDR3 nucleotides read TGTGCCAGCAGCCGGGACAGGGGTTTAGAGACCCAGTACTTC. The encoded protein is CASSRDRGLETQYF. The rearrangement links TRBV7-2 to TRBJ2-5, with 10 positions matching TRBD1. With 5 bases clipped from V and 4 bases from J, the junction kept 4 bases outside the gene matches. CDR3 size: 14 residues. Germline V gives CDR1 SGHTA, CDR2 FQGNSA.

This clonotype was detected a few times. The V gene is TRBV4-1, the J gene TRBJ2-4, with TRBD1 as a possible D gene (6 bases). The last part of the DNA fits TRBJ2-5 better; the J call may be wrong. Germline values: CDR1 MGHRA, CDR2 YSYEKL. The CDR3 is made up of 13 amino acids. The CDR3 sequence: CASSEQGYETQYF. DNA for the CDR3: TGCGCCAGCAGCGAACAGGGATACGAGACCCAGTACTTC.

This clonotype was found many times. The chain couples TRBV6-1 to TRBJ1-2; 10 bases are shared with TRBD1. The CDR3 has 14 amino acids. Germline loops: CDR1 MNHNS, CDR2 SASEGT. Losses at the gene ends were 6 bases for V and 4 bases for J; bases not matched to a gene: 5. CDR3 loop: CASRATGGVYGYTF. DNA for the CDR3: TGTGCCAGCAGGGCGACAGGGGGCGTCTATGGCTACACCTTC.

Ten or more counts support this clonotype. The chain links TRBV6-1 to TRBJ2-7; D remains unclear. V lost 5 bases and J 4 bases, leaving 9 bases between the germline ends. Germline V gene sequence: CDR1 MNHNS, CDR2 SASEGT. This CDR3 comprises 12 residues. CDR3 coding DNA: TGTGCCAGCAGTCCCGCAGATTACGAGCAGTACTTC. This translates into CASSPADYEQYF.

A few counts support this clonotype. The J gene is TRBJ1-6, the V gene TRBV18; maybe TRBD1 (6 bases). V dropped 6 bases and J dropped 9 bases, with 18 bases sitting between them. The CDR3 contains 15 residues. Germline assignment: CDR1 KGHSH and CDR2 LQKENI. The CDR3 DNA reads as TGTGCCAGCTCGCCAGGGGCCCTCGTAGGTTCACCCCTCCACTTT. It translates to CASSPGALVGSPLHF.

Comment on this clonotype: A junction end diverges from the germline sequence, so it may reflect a read error. This chain uses TRBV2 with TRBJ1-6; D may be TRBD1 (6 bases). From germline, CDR1 is SNHLY and CDR2 FYNNEI. This CDR3 contains 14 residues. This CDR3 reads CASETRGAAYEQYF. CDR3 nucleotides: TGTGCCAGCGAAACACGGGGGGCCGCCTACGAGCAGTACTTT.

This clonotype came up a few times. The rearrangement joins TRBV7-2 to TRBJ2-1, with TRBD2 matching 7 bases. Germline-derived CDR1 and CDR2 are SGHTA and FQGNSA. Trimming cost V 4 bases and J 11 bases; bases outside gene matches: 11. The CDR3 contains 14 residues. The CDR3 DNA follows: TGTGCCAGCAGCTACTCCGGGACTACACAGAAGCAGTTCTTC. Its protein product is CASSYSGTTQKQFF. Complete variable domain (other parts from reference TRBV7-2 and TRBJ2-1): GAGVSQSPSNKVTEKGKDVELRCDPISGHTALYWYRQSLGQGLEFLIYFQGNSAPDKSGLPSDRFSAERTGGSVSTLTIQRTQQEDSAVYLCASSYSGTTQKQFFGPGTRLTVL.

The rearrangement joins TRBV6-4 to TRBJ2-3; D is perhaps TRBD2 (6 bases). The DNA end favors TRBJ2-7, so the J call may be wrong. The CDR3 loop spans 12 amino acids. Germline V CDR1 and CDR2: MRHNA, SNTAGT. CDR3 sequence (DNA): TGTGCCAGCAGGCGGGGCAACTACGAGCAGTACTTC. It codes for CASRRGNYEQYF.

This chain links TRBV15 with TRBJ1-5; 7 bases map to TRBD1. Germline loops: CDR1 LNHNV, CDR2 YYDKDF (reference sequence). After removal of 1 base from V and 7 bases from J, the junction contained 10 bases not matched to a gene. The length of the CDR3 is 16 residues. The DNA for the CDR3 is TGTGCCACCAGCAGAGCGACAGGGACCTACAGACAGCCCCAGCATTTT. The encoded protein is CATSRATGTYRQPQHF.

This sequence joins TRBV4-3 and TRBJ2-1, with TRBD1 identical over 8 bases. Germline CDR1 LGHNA, CDR2 YSLEER. V gave up 1 base and J gave up 4 bases; unmatched junction bases: 0. This CDR3 comprises 14 residues. CDR3 sequence: CASSQGTGYNEQFF. The CDR3 nucleotides read TGCGCCAGCAGCCAAGGGACAGGGTACAATGAGCAGTTCTTC.

The rearrangement joins TRBV18 to TRBJ1-5, with no clear D. Germline V CDR1 and CDR2: KGHSH, LQKENI. The V and J ends lost 5 bases and 11 bases respectively, with 10 bases between them. This CDR3 has 11 amino acids. DNA for the CDR3: TGTGCCAGCTCAGACCTCATTTCCCAGCATTTT. This translates into CASSDLISQHF. Looking up the rest from reference TRBV18 and TRBJ1-5 gives the full variable domain: NAGVMQNPRHLVRRRGQEARLRCSPMKGHSHVYWYRQLPEEGLKFMVYLQKENIIDESGMPKERFSAEFPKEGPSILRIQQVVRGDSAAYFCASSDLISQHFGDGTRLSIL.

By share, this clonotype ranks as medium-sized. The gene calls are TRBV7-8 and TRBJ2-2, with a tentative D call TRBD1 (6 bases). There are 16 residues in the CDR3. V lost 0 bases and J lost 3, with 11 bases in between. The germline gives CDR1 SGHVS, CDR2 FQNEAQ. The CDR3 spells CASSLAPRGYTGELFF. DNA of the CDR3: TGTGCCAGCAGCTTAGCCCCCAGGGGTTACACCGGGGAGCTGTTTTTT.

This clonotype was recorded a few times. V and J are TRBV6-1 and TRBJ1-2; D gene ambiguous. Germline-derived CDR1 and CDR2 are MNHNS and SASEGT. The CDR3 consists of 11 residues. V shed 2 bases and J shed 14 bases, with 12 bases lying between them. The CDR3 nucleotides are TGTGCCAGCAGTGAACGTTTCATCAGTACCTTC. This translates into CASSERFISTF.

This chain uses TRBV7-3 with TRBJ2-7; D is unresolved. The DNA matches TRBJ2-5 better at its end, which makes the J call doubtful. This CDR3 is 14 amino acids long. Germline V gives CDR1 SGHTA, CDR2 FQGTGA. The DNA for the CDR3 is TGTGCCAGCAGCCTCGGACCTTTACAAGAGACCCAGTACTTC. Translation gives CASSLGPLQETQYF.

The table lists this clonotype with many counts. The rearrangement links TRBV6-2 or TRBV6-3 to TRBJ2-7; tentatively, D is TRBD2 (6 bases). Germline-derived CDR1 and CDR2 are MNHEY and SVGEGT. Deletions cut 2 bases from V and 3 bases from J, with 17 bases between. This CDR3 comprises 16 residues. In nucleotides, the CDR3 is TGTGCCAGCAGTTACGGTTCGGTTCTAGCGAACTACGAGCAGTACTTC. This codes for CASSYGSVLANYEQYF.